Listed below are T cell receptor beta chains from one sample, sequenced in a study of shared clonotypes between healthy human individuals. Here immunoSEQ multiplex PCR was the method, and the copy in TCRdb shows in-frame clones only, minus some. The data contain about 490,000 clones, over 70% of them seen just once; the ten biggest clones take up 10% to 15%. The sequenced material came from PBMCs. These receptors were collected from a woman in her forties in good health. Some clones in this sample may be carry-over from other donors' samples. Each CDR3 is given with its conserved first and last residue. D genes are given only for firm matches. The size entry is marked missing in some rows and otherwise reads once, few, many or a size class.

J gene: TRBJ1-1; V gene: TRBV19; clone size: .; D gene: TRBD1; CDR3 protein: CASRIQGAGSTEAFF; CDR3 DNA: TGTGCCAGTAGAATACAGGGGGCCGGTAGCACTGAAGCTTTCTTT
J gene: TRBJ2-2; V gene: TRBV7-2; clone size: .; D gene: .; CDR3 protein: CVSSPRDVGDSNTGELFF; CDR3 DNA: TGTGTCAGCAGCCCACGGGACGTGGGAGACAGCAACACCGGGGAGCTGTTTTTT
J gene: TRBJ2-1; V gene: TRBV9; clone size: .; D gene: .; CDR3 protein: CASSVATRVNEQFF; CDR3 DNA: TGTGCCAGCAGCGTAGCTACGAGAGTAAATGAGCAGTTCTTC
J gene: TRBJ2-5; V gene: TRBV11-2; clone size: .; D gene: .; CDR3 protein: CASSLGRNQETQYF; CDR3 DNA: TGTGCCAGCAGCTTAGGCAGGAACCAAGAGACCCAGTACTTC
J gene: TRBJ1-2; V gene: TRBV7-8; clone size: .; D gene: .; CDR3 protein: CASSSTLANYGYTF; CDR3 DNA: TGTGCCAGCAGCTCCACGCTTGCTAACTATGGCTACACCTTC
J gene: TRBJ2-3; V gene: TRBV6-5; clone size: .; D gene: .; CDR3 protein: CASRGDGTDTQYF; CDR3 DNA: TGTGCCAGCAGGGGGGACGGCACAGATACGCAGTATTTT
J gene: TRBJ1-5; V gene: TRBV18; clone size: .; D gene: .; CDR3 protein: CASSPGQTSNQPQHF; CDR3 DNA: TGTGCCAGCTCACCGGGACAAACTAGCAATCAGCCCCAGCATTTT
J gene: TRBJ1-1; V gene: TRBV18; clone size: .; D gene: .; CDR3 protein: CASSQPVNTEAFF; CDR3 DNA: TGTGCCAGCTCACAGCCAGTCAACACTGAAGCTTTCTTT
J gene: TRBJ1-3; V gene: TRBV9; clone size: .; D gene: .; CDR3 protein: CASSVGGLQPRNTIYF; CDR3 DNA: TGTGCCAGCAGCGTAGGGGGACTCCAGCCCCGAAACACCATATATTTT
J gene: TRBJ2-7; V gene: TRBV7-6; clone size: .; D gene: TRBD2; CDR3 protein: CASSSILAGENYEQYF; CDR3 DNA: TGTGCCAGCAGCTCAATACTAGCGGGAGAGAATTACGAGCAGTACTTC
J gene: TRBJ1-2; V gene: TRBV27; clone size: few; D gene: .; CDR3 protein: CASSLSARVNYGYTF; CDR3 DNA: TGTGCCAGCAGTTTATCTGCCAGGGTAAACTATGGCTACACCTTC
J gene: TRBJ1-2; V gene: TRBV19; clone size: .; D gene: TRBD1; CDR3 protein: CASSTPTGEYGYTF; CDR3 DNA: TGTGCCAGTAGTACCCCGACAGGGGAGTATGGCTACACCTTC
J gene: TRBJ1-4; V gene: TRBV9; clone size: .; D gene: TRBD1; CDR3 protein: CASSVDTGGEEEKLFF; CDR3 DNA: TGTGCCAGCAGCGTAGATACAGGGGGAGAGGAGGAAAAACTGTTTTTT